Listed here is a single TCR beta chain. This CDR3 region has 15 residues. Germline V gene sequence: CDR1 SEHNR, CDR2 FQNEAQ (reference sequence). Trimming left V 6 bases short and J 3 bases short, with 15 bases between. TCRdb reanalysed the RT-PCR reads using MiXCR and keeps one entry per CDR3 protein. Of 500,000 to 700,000 distinct CDR3 sequences in the sample, approximately 22% are singletons; the top ten hold around 2.8%. This sample was taken from a study of response to subunit inactivated influenza vaccine. In addition, the sample was reused for a study of T cells expressing NK-cell markers. That source notes: UMIs were included in TCR beta cDNA generated by 5'RACE template switching. The CD3+CD56-NKG2C+ fraction of a few donors was also led by these clonotypes.

The source is a man aged 50 or older who received an inactivated influenza vaccine. The V and J genes are TRBV7-9 and TRBJ2-1, with D perhaps TRBD1 or TRBD2 (6 bases each). Sequenced material: CD4+ T cells sorted from PBMCs, taken about 13 days after vaccination. CDR3 in amino acids: CASSWWRGDYNEQFF. CDR3 coding DNA: TGTGCCAGCAGTTGGTGGAGGGGGGACTACAATGAGCAGTTCTTC. Drawing the rest from reference TRBV7-9 and TRBJ2-1, the complete variable domain is DTGVSQNPRHKITKRGQNVTFRCDPISEHNRLYWYRQTLGQGPEFLTYFQNEAQLEKSRLLSDRFSAERPKGSFSTLEIQRTEQGDSAMYLCASSWWRGDYNEQFFGPGTRLTVL.